This T cell receptor beta chain was captured by sequencing in a study of OX40 agonist ivuxolimab in advanced cancers. Study-wide background: The study gave patients intravenous ivuxolimab at 0.01 to 10 mg/kg every 2 weeks. The diagnoses of dose-escalation patients were hepatocellular carcinoma, melanoma, renal cell or head and neck cancer.

Germline trimming cut 5 bases from V and 0 bases from J; bases unmatched to any gene: 5. Germline-derived CDR1 and CDR2 are SEHNR and FQNEAQ (reference sequence). The CDR3 has 17 residues. The timepoints at which blood was sampled were baseline, cycle 4 day 1, and cycle 7 day 1. Produced via immunoSEQ multiplex PCR; TCRdb's table is partial and in-frame only. Among roughly 40,000 clones listed, roughly nine tenths were seen once. Findings and caveats of the study: At 0.1-3.0 mg/kg, partial responders had clonal expansion among the lowest observed.

About this clone itself: Its target is not known.

The source material was CD4+ or CD8+ T cells sorted from blood, sampled in a trial of the OX40 agonist ivuxolimab. The source of this sequence is an adult with an advanced solid tumor such as melanoma, head and neck, liver or kidney cancer. The rearrangement joins TRBV7-9 to TRBJ2-6; 9 bases fit TRBD1. CDR3 bases: TGTGCCAGCAGCGTTGGACAGGGGAACTCTGGGGCCAACGTCCTGACTTTC. It translates to CASSVGQGNSGANVLTF.